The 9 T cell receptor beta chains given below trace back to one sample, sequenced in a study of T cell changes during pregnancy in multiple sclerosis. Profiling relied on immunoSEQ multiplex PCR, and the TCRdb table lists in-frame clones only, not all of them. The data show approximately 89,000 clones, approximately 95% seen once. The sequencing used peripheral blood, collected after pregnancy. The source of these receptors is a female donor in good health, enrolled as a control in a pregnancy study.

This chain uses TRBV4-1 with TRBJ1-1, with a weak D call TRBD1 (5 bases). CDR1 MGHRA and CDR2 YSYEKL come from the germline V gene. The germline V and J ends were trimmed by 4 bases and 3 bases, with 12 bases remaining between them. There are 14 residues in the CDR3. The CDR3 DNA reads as TGCGCCAGCAGCCCTCGGTGGGGGGACACTGAAGCTTTCTTT. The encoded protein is CASSPRWGDTEAFF.

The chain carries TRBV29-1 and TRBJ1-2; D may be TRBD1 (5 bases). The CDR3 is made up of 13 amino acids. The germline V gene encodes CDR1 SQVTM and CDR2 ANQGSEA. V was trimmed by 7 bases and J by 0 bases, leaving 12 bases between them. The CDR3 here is CSAQLTANYGYTF. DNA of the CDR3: TGCAGCGCACAACTGACAGCTAACTATGGCTACACCTTC.

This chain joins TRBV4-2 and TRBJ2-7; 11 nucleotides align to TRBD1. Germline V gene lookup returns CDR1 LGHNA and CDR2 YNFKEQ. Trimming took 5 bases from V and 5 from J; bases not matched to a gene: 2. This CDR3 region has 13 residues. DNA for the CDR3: TGTGCCAGCAGCGGGACAGGGGGGGACGAGCAGTACTTC. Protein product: CASSGTGGDEQYF.

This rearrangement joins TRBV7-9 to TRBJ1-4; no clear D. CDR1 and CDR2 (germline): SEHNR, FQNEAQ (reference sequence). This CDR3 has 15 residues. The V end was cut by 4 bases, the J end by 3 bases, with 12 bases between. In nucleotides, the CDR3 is TGTGCCAGCAGCTCTCGAGGTGCTGCTAATGAAAAACTGTTTTTT. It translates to CASSSRGAANEKLFF.

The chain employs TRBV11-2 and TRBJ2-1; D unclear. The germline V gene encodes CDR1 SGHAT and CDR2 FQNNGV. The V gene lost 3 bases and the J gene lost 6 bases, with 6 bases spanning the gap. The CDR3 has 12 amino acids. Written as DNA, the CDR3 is TGTGCCAGCAGCTTGAGTGTCAATGAGCAGTTCTTC. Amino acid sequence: CASSLSVNEQFF.

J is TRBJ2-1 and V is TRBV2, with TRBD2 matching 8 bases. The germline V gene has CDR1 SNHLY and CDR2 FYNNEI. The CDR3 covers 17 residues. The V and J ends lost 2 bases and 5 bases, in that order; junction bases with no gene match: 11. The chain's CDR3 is CASSEFLGGRINNEQFF. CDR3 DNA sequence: TGTGCCAGCAGTGAATTTTTGGGCGGGAGGATAAACAATGAGCAGTTCTTC. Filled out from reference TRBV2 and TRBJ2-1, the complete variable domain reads EPEVTQTPSHQVTQMGQEVILRCVPISNHLYFYWYRQILGQKVEFLVSFYNNEISEKSEIFDDQFSVERPDGSNFTLKIRSTKLEDSAMYFCASSEFLGGRINNEQFFGPGTRLTVL.

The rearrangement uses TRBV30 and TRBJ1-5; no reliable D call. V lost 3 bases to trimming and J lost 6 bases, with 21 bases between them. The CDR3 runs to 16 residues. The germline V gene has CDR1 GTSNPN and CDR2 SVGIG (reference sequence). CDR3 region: CAWSYPPGGPGQPQHF. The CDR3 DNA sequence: TGTGCCTGGAGCTACCCGCCGGGAGGCCCCGGTCAGCCCCAGCATTTT.

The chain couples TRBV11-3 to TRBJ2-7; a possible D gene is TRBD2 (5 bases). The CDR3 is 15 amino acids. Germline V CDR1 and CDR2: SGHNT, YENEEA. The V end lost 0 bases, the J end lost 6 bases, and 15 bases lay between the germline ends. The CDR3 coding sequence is TGTGCCAGCAGCTTAGATGGGCCGGGTCGGGGCGAGCAGTACTTC. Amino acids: CASSLDGPGRGEQYF.

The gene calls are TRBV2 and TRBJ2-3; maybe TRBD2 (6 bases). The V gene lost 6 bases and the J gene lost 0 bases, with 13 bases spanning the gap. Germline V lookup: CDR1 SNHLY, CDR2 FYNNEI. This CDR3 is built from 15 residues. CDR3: CASSKREWSTDTQYF. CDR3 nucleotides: TGTGCCAGCAGCAAACGGGAGTGGAGCACAGATACGCAGTATTTT.